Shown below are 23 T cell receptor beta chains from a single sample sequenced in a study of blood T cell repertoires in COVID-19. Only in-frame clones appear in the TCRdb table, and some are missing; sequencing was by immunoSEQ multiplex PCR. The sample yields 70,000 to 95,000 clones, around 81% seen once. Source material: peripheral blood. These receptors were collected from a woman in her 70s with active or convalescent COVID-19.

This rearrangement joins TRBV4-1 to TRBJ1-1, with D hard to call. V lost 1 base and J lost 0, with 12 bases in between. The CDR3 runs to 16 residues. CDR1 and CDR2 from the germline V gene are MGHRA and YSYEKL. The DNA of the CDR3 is TGCGCCAGCAGCCAAGGAGGTGACTTTCTGAACACTGAAGCTTTCTTT. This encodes CASSQGGDFLNTEAFF.

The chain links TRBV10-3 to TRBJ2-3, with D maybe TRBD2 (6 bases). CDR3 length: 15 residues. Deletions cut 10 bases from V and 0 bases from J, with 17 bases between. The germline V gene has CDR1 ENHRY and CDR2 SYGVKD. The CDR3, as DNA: TGTGCCACAGGCCCCACCGGGGGAAGCACAGATACGCAGTATTTT. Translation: CATGPTGGSTDTQYF.

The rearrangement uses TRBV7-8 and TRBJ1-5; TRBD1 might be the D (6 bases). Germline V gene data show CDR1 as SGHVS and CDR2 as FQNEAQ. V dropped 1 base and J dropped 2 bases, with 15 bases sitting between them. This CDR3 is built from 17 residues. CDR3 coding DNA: TGTGCCAGCAGCTTAGAATGGGTGGGGGCACGCAATCAGCCCCAGCATTTT. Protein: CASSLEWVGARNQPQHF.

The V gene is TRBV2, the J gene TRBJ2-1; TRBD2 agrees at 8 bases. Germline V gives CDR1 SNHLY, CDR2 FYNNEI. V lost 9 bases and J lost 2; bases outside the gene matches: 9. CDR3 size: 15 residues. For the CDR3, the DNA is TGTGCCAGTAATTTAGCGGGAAGCGCCTACAATGAGCAGTTCTTC. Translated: CASNLAGSAYNEQFF.

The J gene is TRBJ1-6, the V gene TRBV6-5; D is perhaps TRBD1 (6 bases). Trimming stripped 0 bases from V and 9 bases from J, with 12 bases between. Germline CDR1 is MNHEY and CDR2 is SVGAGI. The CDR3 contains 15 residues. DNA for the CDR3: TGTGCCAGCAGTTACTCCTCAGGGGCGATTTCACCCCTCCACTTT. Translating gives CASSYSSGAISPLHF.

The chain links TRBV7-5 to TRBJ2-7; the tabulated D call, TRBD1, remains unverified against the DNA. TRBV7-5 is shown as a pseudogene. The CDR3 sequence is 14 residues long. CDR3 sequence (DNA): TGTGCCAGAAGCTTAGTAGGGGTGCCCTACGAGCAGTACTTC. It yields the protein CARSLVGVPYEQYF.

The CDR3 bases are TGCGCCAGCAGTCAATCGGCCGGGAAGCGAAACACCATATATTTT. Protein sequence: CASSQSAGKRNTIYF. The chain is built from TRBV23-1 and TRBJ1-3; no firm D call. TRBV23-1 has ORF status, its function being uncertain. V lost 0 bases and J 5 bases, leaving 11 bases between the germline ends. The CDR3 loop spans 15 amino acids.

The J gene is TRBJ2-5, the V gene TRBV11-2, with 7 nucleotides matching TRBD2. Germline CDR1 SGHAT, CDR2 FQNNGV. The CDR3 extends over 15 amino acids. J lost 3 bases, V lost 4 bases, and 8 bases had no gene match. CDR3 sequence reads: CASSWGGAPKETQYF. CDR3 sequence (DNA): TGTGCCAGCAGCTGGGGAGGGGCCCCTAAAGAGACCCAGTACTTC.

The CDR3 region has the DNA TGCGCCAGCAGCCCACAGGGGTTGCATCAGCCCCAGCATTTT. It translates to CASSPQGLHQPQHF. The rearrangement uses TRBV5-1 and TRBJ1-5, with 7 bases that match TRBD1. J lost 5 bases, V lost 4 bases, and 6 bases had no gene match. The germline V gene has CDR1 SGHRS and CDR2 YFSETQ. The length of the CDR3 is 14 residues.

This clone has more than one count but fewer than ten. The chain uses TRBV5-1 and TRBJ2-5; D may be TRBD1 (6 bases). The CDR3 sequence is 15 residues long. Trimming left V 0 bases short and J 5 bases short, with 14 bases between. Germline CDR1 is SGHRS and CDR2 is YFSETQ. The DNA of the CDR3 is TGCGCCAGCAGCTTGGGGGACACGTCCGGTGAGACCCAGTACTTC. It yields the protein CASSLGDTSGETQYF.

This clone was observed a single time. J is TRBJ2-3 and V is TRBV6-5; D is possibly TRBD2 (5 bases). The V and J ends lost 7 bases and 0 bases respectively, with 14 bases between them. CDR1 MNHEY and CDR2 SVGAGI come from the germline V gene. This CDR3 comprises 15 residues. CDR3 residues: CASIRFRGSTDTQYF. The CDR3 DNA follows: TGTGCCAGCATCAGATTCCGGGGTAGCACAGATACGCAGTATTTT.

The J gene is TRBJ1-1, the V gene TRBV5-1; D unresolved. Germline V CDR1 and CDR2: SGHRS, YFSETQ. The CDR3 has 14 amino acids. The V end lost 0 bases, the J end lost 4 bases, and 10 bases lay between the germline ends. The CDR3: CASSLAVGVTEAFF. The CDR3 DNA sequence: TGCGCCAGCAGCTTGGCCGTGGGCGTCACTGAAGCTTTCTTT.

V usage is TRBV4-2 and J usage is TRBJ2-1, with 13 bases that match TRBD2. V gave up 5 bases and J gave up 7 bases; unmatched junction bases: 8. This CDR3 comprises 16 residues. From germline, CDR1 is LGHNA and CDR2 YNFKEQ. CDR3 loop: CASSVATSGGGNEQFF. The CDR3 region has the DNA TGTGCCAGCAGCGTCGCAACTAGCGGGGGGGGGAATGAGCAGTTCTTC.

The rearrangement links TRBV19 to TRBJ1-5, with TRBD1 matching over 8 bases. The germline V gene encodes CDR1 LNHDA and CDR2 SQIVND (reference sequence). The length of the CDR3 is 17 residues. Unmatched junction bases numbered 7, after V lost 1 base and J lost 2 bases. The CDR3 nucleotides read TGTGCCAGTAGTATAGTTCGGACAGGGTCTGGCAATCAGCCCCAGCATTTT. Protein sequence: CASSIVRTGSGNQPQHF.

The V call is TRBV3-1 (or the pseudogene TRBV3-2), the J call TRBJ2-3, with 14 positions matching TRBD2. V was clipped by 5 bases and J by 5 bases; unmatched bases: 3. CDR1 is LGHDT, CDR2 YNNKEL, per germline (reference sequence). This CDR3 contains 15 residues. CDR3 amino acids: CASSSGTSGRDTQYF. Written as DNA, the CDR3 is TGTGCCAGCAGCTCAGGGACTAGCGGGAGAGATACGCAGTATTTT.

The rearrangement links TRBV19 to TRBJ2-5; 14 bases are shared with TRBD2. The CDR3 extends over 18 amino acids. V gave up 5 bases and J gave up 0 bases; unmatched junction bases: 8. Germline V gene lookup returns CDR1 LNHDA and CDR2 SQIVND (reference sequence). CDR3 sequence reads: CASSDGTSGGQYQETQYF. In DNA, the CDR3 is TGTGCCAGTAGTGACGGGACTAGCGGGGGACAGTACCAAGAGACCCAGTACTTC.

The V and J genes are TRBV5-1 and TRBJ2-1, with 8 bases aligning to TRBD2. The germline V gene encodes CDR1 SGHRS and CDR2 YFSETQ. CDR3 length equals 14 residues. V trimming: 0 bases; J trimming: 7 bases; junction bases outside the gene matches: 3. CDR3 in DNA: TGCGCCAGCAGCTTGGGAATAGCGGGGAATGAGCAGTTCTTC. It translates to CASSLGIAGNEQFF.

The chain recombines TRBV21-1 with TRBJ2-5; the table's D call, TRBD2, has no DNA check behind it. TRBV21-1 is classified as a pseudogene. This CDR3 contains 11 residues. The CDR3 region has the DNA TGTCTCCGCGGGGGTCCCAAGACCCAGTACTTC. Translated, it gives CLRGGPKTQYF.

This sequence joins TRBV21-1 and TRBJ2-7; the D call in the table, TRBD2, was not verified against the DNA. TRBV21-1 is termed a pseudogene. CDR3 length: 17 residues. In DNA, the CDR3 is TGTGCCAGCAGCGCCGAGGGTCCACTAGCGGCTCCCTACGAGCAGTACTTC. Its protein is CASSAEGPLAAPYEQYF.

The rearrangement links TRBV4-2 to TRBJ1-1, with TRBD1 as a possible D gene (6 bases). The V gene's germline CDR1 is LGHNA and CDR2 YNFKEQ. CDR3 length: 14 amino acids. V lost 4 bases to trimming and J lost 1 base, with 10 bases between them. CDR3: CASSLYRANTEAFF. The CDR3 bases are TGTGCCAGCAGCCTTTACAGGGCGAACACTGAAGCTTTCTTT.

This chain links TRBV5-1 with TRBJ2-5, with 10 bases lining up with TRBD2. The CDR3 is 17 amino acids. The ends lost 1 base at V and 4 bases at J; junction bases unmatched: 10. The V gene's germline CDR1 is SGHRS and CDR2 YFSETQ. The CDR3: CASSLLQSGGAGETQYF. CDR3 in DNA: TGCGCCAGCAGCTTGTTGCAGAGCGGGGGGGCCGGAGAGACCCAGTACTTC.

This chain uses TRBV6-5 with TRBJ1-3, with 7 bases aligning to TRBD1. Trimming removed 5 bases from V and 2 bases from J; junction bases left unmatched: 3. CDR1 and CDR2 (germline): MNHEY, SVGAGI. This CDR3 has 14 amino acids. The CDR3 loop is CASSRTGAGNTIYF. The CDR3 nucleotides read TGTGCCAGCAGTCGAACAGGGGCTGGAAACACCATATATTTT.

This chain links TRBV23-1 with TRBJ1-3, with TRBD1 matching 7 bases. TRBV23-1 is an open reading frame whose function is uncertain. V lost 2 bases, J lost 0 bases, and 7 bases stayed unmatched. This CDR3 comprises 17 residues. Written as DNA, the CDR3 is TGCGCCAGCAGTCAACCGGTGACAGGGTTCTCTGGAAACACCATATATTTT. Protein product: CASSQPVTGFSGNTIYF.